The sequence of this T cell receptor beta chain was determined in a study of Ad26.COV2.S vaccination and SARS-CoV-2 variants. Turning to this clone: Other DNA sequences in the sample encode the same CDR3.

Some clones are missing from TCRdb's copy, which holds only in-frame ones; the method was immunoSEQ multiplex PCR. The data show 85,000 to 120,000 clones, around 82% seen once. Germline V lookup: CDR1 SGHNT, CDR2 YYREEE (reference sequence). V lost 2 bases to trimming and J lost 3 bases, with 8 bases between them. The CDR3 is 13 amino acids. This TCR derives from a human donor who had recovered from COVID-19. This chain joins TRBV5-4 and TRBJ2-5, with D tentatively TRBD1 (7 bases). Material: peripheral blood, obtained after recovery from COVID-19. This CDR3 reads CASSFRGEETQYF. CDR3 sequence (DNA): TGTGCCAGCAGCTTCAGGGGGGAAGAGACCCAGTACTTC.